This is a list of T cell receptor beta chains from one sample in a study of PD-1 blockade in classical Hodgkin lymphoma. Assay used: immunoSEQ multiplex PCR; TCRdb lists only in-frame clones, some missing. In the table there are over 1,500 clones, about 60% of which are singletons. The source material was CD8+ T cells from blood, sampled at baseline. Receptors originate from a human donor with classical Hodgkin lymphoma. The CDR3 runs from the conserved cysteine through the conserved F or W. The D gene is left open where the match is weak. Size values are once, few and many counts, or a class for expanded clones, and some rows have none.

d_call clone_size j_call v_call cdr3_nt cdr3_aa
TRBD1 few TRBJ1-2 TRBV18 TGTGCCAGCTCGCCCGGACAGGGTGTAGTTGGCTACACCTTC CASSPGQGVVGYTF
- - TRBJ1-4 TRBV6-5 TGTGCCAGCAGCCGGACAGTGGGGGGTGAAAAACTGTTTTTT CASSRTVGGEKLFF
TRBD1 - TRBJ1-2 TRBV28 TGTGCCAGCTTCCCCCTACCTCCGACAGGGGGTTATGGCTACACCTTC CASFPLPPTGGYGYTF
- - TRBJ1-5 TRBV19 TGTGCCAGTAGTATAGTGGGTTTTCAGCCCCAGCATTTT CASSIVGFQPQHF
- once TRBJ1-2 TRBV4-3 TGCGCCAGCAGCCAAGATCGGCTGGGAGACTATGGCTACACCTTC CASSQDRLGDYGYTF
- - TRBJ1-6 TRBV6-5 TGTGCCAGCAGTACTTCCACCGGTTCACCCCTCCACTTT CASSTSTGSPLHF
- - TRBJ2-1 TRBV27 TGTGCCAGCAGTCCAACCGCCTGGGGGGAGCAGTTCTTC CASSPTAWGEQFF
- - TRBJ1-2 TRBV11-3 TGTGCCAGCAGCCTTGACGACTATGGCTACACCTTC CASSLDDYGYTF
TRBD2 - TRBJ2-3 TRBV6-1 TGTGCCAGCAGTGTAGACTATGCGGGGCCGGGAGGAGATACGCAGTATTTT CASSVDYAGPGGDTQYF
- - TRBJ2-2 TRBV9 TGTGCCAGCAGACCTACTAGGTCTGGCACCGGGGAGCTGTTTTTT CASRPTRSGTGELFF
- - TRBJ1-5 TRBV11-3 TGTGCCAGCAGCTTAAGGGCCGATCAGCCCCAGCATTTT CASSLRADQPQHF
TRBD2 - TRBJ2-3 TRBV2 TGTGCCAGCAGTCCCACACTAGCGGGGGGGCCTAAAGATACGCAGTATTTT CASSPTLAGGPKDTQYF
- few TRBJ2-1 TRBV2 TGTGCCAGCAGTGATGGTGGAGAGCAGTTCTTC CASSDGGEQFF
- - TRBJ2-3 TRBV5-8 TGTGCCAGCAGCTTAGGGGGGGCCACAGATACGCAGTATTTT CASSLGGATDTQYF
- once TRBJ2-2 TRBV5-1 TGCGCCAGCAGCTTGGGACAGGGCGGGATGGCCGGGGAGCTGTTTTTT CASSLGQGGMAGELFF
- hyperexpanded TRBJ1-1 TRBV28 TGTGCCAGCAGTTGGAGAGGGGTGGATGAAGCTTTCTTT CASSWRGVDEAFF
- - TRBJ2-1 TRBV6-9 TGTGCCAGCATTACAGGGAGCAATGAGCAGTTCTTC CASITGSNEQFF
TRBD2 once TRBJ2-4 TRBV28 TGTGCCAGCAGTTCACCCCTAGCGGGGTTCAAAAACATTCAGTACTTC CASSSPLAGFKNIQYF
- few TRBJ1-1 TRBV19 TGTGCCAGTAGTTTTATGGGGACGGGGGAAGCTTTCTTT CASSFMGTGEAFF
- - TRBJ2-3 TRBV7-3 TGTGCCAGCAGCTATTCCGGGGACACAGATACGCAGTATTTT CASSYSGDTDTQYF
- - TRBJ2-5 TRBV30 TGTGCCTGGAGTTGGGGGCCAGTCGAAGGGGAGACCCAGTACTTC CAWSWGPVEGETQYF
- - TRBJ2-1 TRBV29-1 TGCAGCGTTGTACTACGGGGGCCTTACAATGAGCAGTTCTTC CSVVLRGPYNEQFF
TRBD2 few TRBJ2-1 TRBV19 TGTGCCAGTAGTATCCCCCACCAGACTAGCCGGAATGAGCAGTTCTTC CASSIPHQTSRNEQFF
- - TRBJ1-1 TRBV29-1 TGCAGCGTTGGCCTCCCGGACAAAAACACTGAAGCTTTCTTT CSVGLPDKNTEAFF
TRBD1 - TRBJ2-2 TRBV15 TGTGCCACCAGCAGAGATTGGGGACAGGGGTCCGGGGAGCTGTTTTTT CATSRDWGQGSGELFF
TRBD2 few TRBJ2-1 TRBV5-4 TGTGCCAGCAGCGCGGGGACTACCCACGACAATGAGCAGTTCTTC CASSAGTTHDNEQFF
- - TRBJ2-7 TRBV11-2 TGTGCCAGCAGTCCGGGGAGTAGCTACTACGAGCAGTACTTC CASSPGSSYYEQYF
- - TRBJ2-7 TRBV27 TGTGCCAGCAGTCCCGGGATGGGGGGCTCGTACGAGCAGTACTTC CASSPGMGGSYEQYF
- few TRBJ2-2 TRBV4-3 TGCGCCAGCAGCCAAGATCTAAGCTGGGAGCTGTTTTTT CASSQDLSWELFF
- few TRBJ2-3 TRBV9 TGTGCCAGCAGGTCGTACACAGATACGCAGTATTTT CASRSYTDTQYF
- once TRBJ2-3 TRBV19 TGTGCCAGTAGTCCAGACCGGGACCCCCTCATGGGGGGGTATTTT CASSPDRDPLMGGYF
- - TRBJ1-1 TRBV11-3 TGTGCCAGCCGGGGGCCAGGGCGGTTTGCTTTCTTT CASRGPGRFAFF
TRBD2 - TRBJ2-1 TRBV25-1 TGTGCCAGCCGTCGCGCCCACGGGAGGAATGAGCAGTTCTTC CASRRAHGRNEQFF
- - TRBJ1-4 TRBV4-1 TGCGCCAGCAGCCTCGGGTGGACGGCTGCAACTAATGAAAAACTGTTTTTT CASSLGWTAATNEKLFF
- - TRBJ2-7 TRBV7-8 TGTGCCAGCAGCTTAGGCCGAGAATACGAGCAGTACTTC CASSLGREYEQYF
TRBD1 - TRBJ2-6 TRBV4-3 TGCGCCAGCAGCCAAGCTGGGGACAGACTGTACTCTGGGGCCAACGTCCTGACTTTC CASSQAGDRLYSGANVLTF
- - TRBJ1-1 TRBV11-3 TGTGCCAGCAGCCCCGCCCCAGCAAACACTGAAGCTTTCTTT CASSPAPANTEAFF
- few TRBJ1-1 TRBV11-2 TGTGCCAGCAGCTTAGTCACAGGGCCCACTGAAGCTTTCTTT CASSLVTGPTEAFF
- - TRBJ1-1 TRBV11-2 TGTGCCAGCAGTTACTGGGGGGAAAAAGCTGAAGCTTTCTTT CASSYWGEKAEAFF
- once TRBJ1-4 TRBV7-9 TGCGCCAGCAGCCCATATCTCGGGGGTGAAAAACTGTTTTTT CASSPYLGGEKLFF
TRBD1 - TRBJ2-1 TRBV4-1 TGCGCCAGCAGCCAAGGACAGGGGGGGAATGAGCAGTTCTTC CASSQGQGGNEQFF
- - TRBJ2-5 TRBV7-9 TGTGCCAGCAGCTTAACAGAGGGACGGGGCCTCCTCGGAGAGACCCAGTACTTC CASSLTEGRGLLGETQYF
- once TRBJ1-4 TRBV4-3 TGCGCCAGCAGCCAAACGTTGGTTGAAAAACTGTTTTTT CASSQTLVEKLFF
- - TRBJ2-1 TRBV5-4 TGTGCCAGCAGCCCAATCCTGACAGGTTCGAATGAGCAGTTCTTC CASSPILTGSNEQFF
- - TRBJ2-7 TRBV6-1 TGTGCCAGCAGTGAATTGGGGTACGAGCAGTACTTC CASSELGYEQYF
- few TRBJ2-1 TRBV19 TGTGCCAGTAGTATTGGGTCTATCTACAATGAGCAGTTCTTC CASSIGSIYNEQFF
TRBD2 - TRBJ2-1 TRBV28 TGTGCCAGCAGTTTCGGGGGGGACGAGGGTGAGCAGTTCTTC CASSFGGDEGEQFF
- large TRBJ1-1 TRBV6-1 TGTGCCAGCGGCCCCGGGGGAATCACTGAAGCTTTCTTT CASGPGGITEAFF
TRBD1 medium-sized TRBJ2-7 TRBV6-1 TGTGCCAGCAGGGTAAAGGACAGGACCTCCTACGAGCAGTACTTC CASRVKDRTSYEQYF
TRBD2 few TRBJ2-3 TRBV7-9 TGTGCCATACTAGCGGAAGCCACAGATACGCAGTATTTT CAILAEATDTQYF
TRBD1 few TRBJ1-2 TRBV9 TGTGCCAGCAGCCATACTGGGGACAGCTCAGGTGGCTACACCTTC CASSHTGDSSGGYTF
- - TRBJ1-1 TRBV5-6 TGTGCCAGCAGCTTGGGGGGGGCCATGGACACTGAAGCTTTCTTT CASSLGGAMDTEAFF
TRBD1 few TRBJ2-5 TRBV27 TGTGCCAGCAGTCCCCCGGGACAGGGGGCTACCCAGTACTTC CASSPPGQGATQYF
- - TRBJ2-3 TRBV27 TGTGCCAGCAGTTTATATCGACAGTTCACAGATACGCAGTATTTT CASSLYRQFTDTQYF
- once TRBJ2-7 TRBV19 TGTGCCAGTTCCCCCCGGGGCAGGGGAGGCTACGAGCAGTACTTC CASSPRGRGGYEQYF
- - TRBJ1-1 TRBV6-9 TGTGCCAGCAGTTACTGGGGGGAAAAAGCTGAAGCTTTCTTT CASSYWGEKAEAFF
- few TRBJ1-1 TRBV30 TGTGCCTGGAGTGTAGGCCAGGCGCTTGAAGCTTTCTTT CAWSVGQALEAFF
- few TRBJ2-3 TRBV7-2 TGTGCCAGCAGCTTATCACCCGATCCCACAGATACGCAGTATTTT CASSLSPDPTDTQYF
- few TRBJ2-2 TRBV7-9 TGTGCCAGCAGCTTAGGAGGGGTCCGCACCGGGGAGCTGTTTTTT CASSLGGVRTGELFF